A single sample is the source of the 8 T cell receptor beta chains below, sequenced in a study of shared T cell receptors in the human thymus. Assay: immunoSEQ multiplex PCR; the TCRdb copy retains only in-frame clones and omits some. The table shows some 640,000 clones, with approximately 89% occurring only once. The data were also submitted as part of a second study, on human thymus T cells.

Sequenced: thymocytes. These receptors were taken from a boy younger than two with a congenital heart defect.

The sample holds a few counts of this clone. The V call is TRBV7-2, the J call TRBJ1-1, with a possible D match to TRBD1 (6 bases). V was trimmed by 7 bases and J by 0 bases, leaving 21 bases between them. From germline, CDR1 is SGHTA and CDR2 FQGNSA. The length of the CDR3 is 17 residues. CDR3 amino acids: CASIIFEGQGMNTEAFF. CDR3 DNA: TGTGCCAGCATCATTTTCGAGGGGCAGGGGATGAACACTGAAGCTTTCTTT. The full variable domain, completed using reference TRBV7-2 and TRBJ1-1, is GAGVSQSPSNKVTEKGKDVELRCDPISGHTALYWYRQSLGQGLEFLIYFQGNSAPDKSGLPSDRFSAERTGGSVSTLTIQRTQQEDSAVYLCASIIFEGQGMNTEAFFGQGTRLTVV.

This rearrangement joins TRBV2 to TRBJ1-6; 7 nucleotides align to TRBD1. The CDR3 contains 16 residues. V lost 5 bases and J lost 7; bases outside the gene matches: 11. CDR1 and CDR2 from the germline V gene are SNHLY and FYNNEI. The CDR3 protein is CASSPQSGTANSPLHF. The CDR3 bases are TGTGCCAGCAGTCCCCAATCCGGGACAGCCAATTCACCCCTCCACTTT.

This sequence joins TRBV14 and TRBJ1-1; D unclear. CDR3 length equals 19 residues. With 4 bases removed from V and 1 base from J, the gap between germline ends came to 25 bases. CDR1 and CDR2 from the germline V gene are SGHDN and FVKESK. In DNA, the CDR3 is TGTGCCAGCAGCCGACCTGTGACCAGTTCACAAGCGCCGAACACTGAAGCTTTCTTT. Protein: CASSRPVTSSQAPNTEAFF.

The V gene is TRBV5-8, the J gene TRBJ1-4; 8 bases align to TRBD1. CDR1 is SGHTS and CDR2 is YDEGEE in the germline V gene. The J segment lost 4 bases and the V segment lost 1 base, leaving 6 bases of the junction unmatched. This CDR3 has 16 residues. The CDR3 protein is CASSLFGTGYNEKLFF. DNA for the CDR3: TGTGCCAGCAGCTTGTTCGGGACAGGCTATAATGAAAAACTGTTTTTT.

The chain couples TRBV28 to TRBJ1-2; D may be TRBD1 (6 bases). The V gene lost 7 bases and the J gene lost 3 bases, with 9 bases spanning the gap. The CDR3 totals 12 residues. Germline CDR1 reads MDHEN; CDR2 reads SYDVKM. The CDR3 coding sequence is TGTGCCAGCACCCGGACAGACTATGGCTACACCTTC. This codes for CASTRTDYGYTF.

The chain employs TRBV9 and TRBJ2-7; possible D gene TRBD2, 6 bases. Trimming cost V 1 base and J 3 bases, with 17 bases left between them. This CDR3 has 16 residues. CDR1 SGDLS and CDR2 YYNGEE come from the germline V gene. As DNA, the CDR3 is TGTGCCAGCAGCGTACAGGCTAGCGAGCCTCTCTACGAGCAGTACTTC. It codes for CASSVQASEPLYEQYF.

The genes are TRBV14 and TRBJ2-5; 8 nucleotides align to TRBD1. Germline-derived CDR1 and CDR2 are SGHDN and FVKESK. The CDR3 spans 13 residues. The J segment lost 0 bases and the V segment lost 7 bases, leaving 1 base of the junction unmatched. CDR3 DNA: TGTGCCAGCAACAGGGGGTACCAAGAGACCCAGTACTTC. Translation gives CASNRGYQETQYF.

The rearrangement joins TRBV2 to TRBJ1-5; TRBD1 agrees at 9 bases. The germline V gene encodes CDR1 SNHLY and CDR2 FYNNEI. This CDR3 spans 18 amino acids. The V gene end was trimmed by 5 bases and the J gene end by 7 bases; junction bases not matched to a gene: 18. The DNA of the CDR3 is TGTGCCAGCAGTAGAACAGGGGGCGTGTTTGCCAATTGCCAGCCCCAGCATTTT. Translation: CASSRTGGVFANCQPQHF.